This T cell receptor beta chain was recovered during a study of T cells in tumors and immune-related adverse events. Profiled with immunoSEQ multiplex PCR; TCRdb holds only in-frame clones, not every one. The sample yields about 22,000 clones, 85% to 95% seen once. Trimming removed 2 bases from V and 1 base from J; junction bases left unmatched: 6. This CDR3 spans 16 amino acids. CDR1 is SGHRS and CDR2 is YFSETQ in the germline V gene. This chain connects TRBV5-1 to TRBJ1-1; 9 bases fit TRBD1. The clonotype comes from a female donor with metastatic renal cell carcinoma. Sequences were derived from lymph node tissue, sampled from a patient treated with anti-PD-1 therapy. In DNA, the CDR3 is TGCGCCAGCAGCTTCGCCGTGGGACAGGGGAACACTGAAGCTTTCTTT. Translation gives CASSFAVGQGNTEAFF.